This TCR beta chain was sequenced during a study of shared clonotypes between healthy human individuals. This clone was seen repeatedly, ten times or more. The CDR3 runs to 15 residues. Germline CDR1 is SGHAT and CDR2 is FQNNGV. V lost 5 bases, J lost 1 base, and 12 bases lay in between. The repertoire was sequenced with immunoSEQ multiplex PCR; TCRdb's copy has only in-frame clones and lacks some. The repertoire holds about 470,000 clones, with more than 75% as singletons. The receptor was derived from a woman between 40 and 55 years old in good health. Some clones in this sample may be carry-over from other donors' samples. This chain connects TRBV11-2 to TRBJ2-4; no clear D. Sequenced sample: PBMCs. CDR3 DNA sequence: TGTGCCAGCAGCCCCCATTCCGGGGCCAAAAACATTCAGTACTTC. Translating it yields CASSPHSGAKNIQYF.